This TCR beta chain was identified during a study of T cell responses to AZD1222 COVID-19 vaccine. Broader study findings: Repertoires were obtained only post-peak T cell response.

Method: immunoSEQ multiplex PCR; TCRdb's copy keeps in-frame clones and lacks some. The table has 140,000 to 150,000 clones, under 95% seen once; the top ten hold less than 3.5%. Worth noting for this clone: The antigen is undetermined.

This TCR was recovered from an adult in good health. The sequencing used peripheral blood, collected on day 0 of MenACWY control vaccination.

This CDR3 reads CASSRTSGPPNEQFF. For the CDR3, the DNA is TGTGCCAGTAGCCGGACTAGCGGTCCACCCAATGAGCAGTTCTTC. The V and J genes are TRBV19 and TRBJ2-1; 10 nucleotides line up with TRBD2. CDR3 length: 15 residues. The germline V gene has CDR1 LNHDA and CDR2 SQIVND (reference sequence). V lost 6 bases and J lost 6; bases outside the gene matches: 8.